These 14 T cell receptor beta chains originate from one sample sequenced in a study of blood T cell repertoires in COVID-19. Libraries were prepared by immunoSEQ multiplex PCR; TCRdb keeps only in-frame clonotypes and omits some of them. The sample includes roughly 190,000 clones, about four fifths of them seen just once. Sequencing was done on a sample of peripheral blood. The receptors here all came from a man between 60 and 75 years old with acute or convalescent COVID-19.

The rearrangement links TRBV7-7 to TRBJ2-3; D is perhaps TRBD2 (6 bases). Germline V lookup: CDR1 SSHAT, CDR2 FNYEAQ (reference sequence). V was cut by 2 bases and J by 3 bases, with 9 bases left in between. The CDR3 loop spans 14 amino acids. The CDR3 nucleotides read TGTGCCAGCAGCTTATGGGGGAGGACAGATACGCAGTATTTT. This translates into CASSLWGRTDTQYF.

This clone showed up just a few times. The chain joins TRBV2 to TRBJ2-7; 7 bases line up with TRBD1. This CDR3 comprises 12 residues. Germline CDR1 SNHLY, CDR2 FYNNEI. The V gene end was trimmed by 8 bases and the J gene end by 2 bases; junction bases not matched to a gene: 3. The CDR3: CASGQATYEQYF. CDR3 nucleotide sequence: TGTGCCAGCGGACAGGCTACCTACGAGCAGTACTTC.

This chain joins TRBV3-1 (or the pseudogene TRBV3-2) and TRBJ1-1; D call uncertain. V lost 1 base, J lost 1 base, and 10 bases lay in between. The CDR3 is 15 amino acids. Germline CDR1 reads LGHDT; CDR2 reads YNNKEL (reference sequence). CDR3 sequence reads: CASSQGSGANTEAFF. As DNA, the CDR3 is TGTGCCAGCAGCCAAGGAAGCGGAGCGAACACTGAAGCTTTCTTT.

This clone was observed a few times. V usage is TRBV5-1 and J usage is TRBJ2-1; D perhaps matches TRBD1 (5 bases). The V gene lost 0 bases and the J gene lost 4 bases, with 11 bases spanning the gap. The CDR3 runs 15 residues. Germline CDR1 and CDR2: SGHRS and YFSETQ. CDR3 residues: CASSLAEGVYNEQFF. The CDR3 DNA sequence: TGCGCCAGCAGCTTGGCCGAAGGGGTGTACAATGAGCAGTTCTTC.

The J gene is TRBJ2-1, the V gene TRBV7-9; D remains unclear. Trimming took 4 bases from V and 5 from J, leaving 6 bases between them. The CDR3 runs 12 residues. CDR1 is SEHNR and CDR2 is FQNEAQ in the germline V gene (reference sequence). The CDR3 DNA sequence: TGTGCCAGCAGCTCTGCAGACAATGAGCAGTTCTTC. Its translation is CASSSADNEQFF.

The rearrangement joins TRBV18 to TRBJ1-1, with TRBD1 matching over 9 bases. J gave up 4 bases and V 6 bases, and 6 bases lay outside the gene matches. This CDR3 comprises 14 residues. Germline values: CDR1 KGHSH, CDR2 LQKENI. CDR3 in amino acids: CASSGDREGTEAFF. The DNA for the CDR3 is TGTGCCAGCTCCGGGGACAGGGAGGGCACTGAAGCTTTCTTT.

V usage is TRBV30 and J usage is TRBJ2-1; 8 bases are shared with TRBD2. After removal of 1 base from V and 9 bases from J, the junction contained 11 bases not matched to a gene. Germline V gene sequence: CDR1 GTSNPN, CDR2 SVGIG (reference sequence). The CDR3 totals 15 residues. CDR3 sequence (DNA): TGTGCCTGGAGTGCCCTTGGACTAGCCTCCACTGAGCAGTTCTTC. This encodes CAWSALGLASTEQFF.

The chain links TRBV11-2 to TRBJ2-1, with 7 nucleotides matching TRBD2. The V segment lost 4 bases and the J segment 7 bases; nucleotides outside the gene matches: 13. The CDR3 extends over 16 amino acids. Germline V gives CDR1 SGHAT, CDR2 FQNNGV. In nucleotides, the CDR3 is TGTGCCAGCAGCTCCCCCTTAACGGGAGGATCGAATGAGCAGTTCTTC. As protein: CASSSPLTGGSNEQFF. The full variable domain, its missing parts supplied by reference TRBV11-2 and TRBJ2-1, is EAGVAQSPRYKIIEKRQSVAFWCNPISGHATLYWYQQILGQGPKLLIQFQNNGVVDDSQLPKDRFSAERLKGVDSTLKIQPAKLEDSAVYLCASSSPLTGGSNEQFFGPGTRLTVL.

This chain connects TRBV28 to TRBJ2-6; maybe TRBD1 (6 bases). Trimming removed 5 bases at V and 0 bases at J, with 14 bases between. The germline V gene encodes CDR1 MDHEN and CDR2 SYDVKM. The CDR3 is made up of 17 amino acids. The chain's CDR3 is CASSPGHSSSGANVLTF. The CDR3 DNA is TGTGCCAGCAGTCCGGGACACTCGAGCTCTGGGGCCAACGTCCTGACTTTC.

With regard to this clone: Other DNA sequences of this sample code for an identical CDR3. The chain joins TRBV11-2 to TRBJ2-7; TRBD1 is a possible D gene (5 bases). Per the germline V gene, CDR1 is SGHAT and CDR2 is FQNNGV. V was pared by 1 base and J by 5 bases, with 12 bases between. The CDR3 sequence is 14 residues long. The CDR3: CASSLAQGAHEQYF. The CDR3 DNA reads as TGTGCCAGCAGCTTAGCCCAAGGGGCCCACGAGCAGTACTTC.

The chain joins TRBV12-5 to TRBJ2-3, with D uncertain. The CDR3 sequence is 14 residues long. The germline gives CDR1 LGHNT, CDR2 FRNRAP. The V end was cut by 6 bases, the J end by 0 bases, with 10 bases between. CDR3 nucleotide sequence: TGTGCTAGTGGGCTCAGTGCTAGCACAGATACGCAGTATTTT. Amino acids: CASGLSASTDTQYF.

The chain uses TRBV24-1 and TRBJ2-5; TRBD1 matches at 7 bases. The CDR3 totals 15 residues. Germline V gene sequence: CDR1 KGHDR, CDR2 SFDVKD. J was trimmed by 1 base and V by 3 bases; bases with no gene match: 4. This CDR3 is CATSDLGTAQETQYF. The CDR3 DNA reads TGTGCCACCAGTGATCTAGGGACAGCCCAAGAGACCCAGTACTTC.

The chain carries TRBV6-2 or TRBV6-3 and TRBJ1-1, with no clear D. Germline values: CDR1 MNHEY, CDR2 SVGEGT. There are 13 residues in the CDR3. V lost 2 bases and J 1 base, leaving 5 bases between the germline ends. CDR3 nucleotide sequence: TGTGCCAGCAGTTACGAGGCGAACACTGAAGCTTTCTTT. This sequence encodes CASSYEANTEAFF.

The CDR3: CASSLVYVGQGRANEKLFF. For the CDR3, the DNA is TGTGCCAGCAGCTTGGTTTACGTCGGACAGGGTAGGGCTAATGAAAAACTGTTTTTT. The chain combines TRBV5-5 with TRBJ1-4, with 8 bases identical to TRBD1. Germline V CDR1 and CDR2: SGHKS, YYEKEE (reference sequence). J lost 3 bases, V lost 0 bases, and 13 bases had no gene match. This CDR3 contains 19 residues.